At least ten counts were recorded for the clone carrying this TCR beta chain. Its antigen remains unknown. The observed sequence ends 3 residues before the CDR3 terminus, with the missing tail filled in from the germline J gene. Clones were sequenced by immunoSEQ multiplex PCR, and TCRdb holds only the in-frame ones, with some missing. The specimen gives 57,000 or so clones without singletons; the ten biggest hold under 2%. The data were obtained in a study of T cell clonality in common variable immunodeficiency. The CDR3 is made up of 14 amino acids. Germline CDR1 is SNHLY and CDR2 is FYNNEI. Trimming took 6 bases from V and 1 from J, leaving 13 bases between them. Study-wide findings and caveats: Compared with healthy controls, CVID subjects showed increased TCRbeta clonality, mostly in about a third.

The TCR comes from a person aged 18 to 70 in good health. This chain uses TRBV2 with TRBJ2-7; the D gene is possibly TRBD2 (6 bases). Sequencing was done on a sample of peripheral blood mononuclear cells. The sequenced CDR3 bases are TGTGCCAGCAGCCAGGGAGGAGGGTCCTACGAG. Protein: CASSQGGGSYE. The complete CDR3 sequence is CASSQGGGSYEQYF.